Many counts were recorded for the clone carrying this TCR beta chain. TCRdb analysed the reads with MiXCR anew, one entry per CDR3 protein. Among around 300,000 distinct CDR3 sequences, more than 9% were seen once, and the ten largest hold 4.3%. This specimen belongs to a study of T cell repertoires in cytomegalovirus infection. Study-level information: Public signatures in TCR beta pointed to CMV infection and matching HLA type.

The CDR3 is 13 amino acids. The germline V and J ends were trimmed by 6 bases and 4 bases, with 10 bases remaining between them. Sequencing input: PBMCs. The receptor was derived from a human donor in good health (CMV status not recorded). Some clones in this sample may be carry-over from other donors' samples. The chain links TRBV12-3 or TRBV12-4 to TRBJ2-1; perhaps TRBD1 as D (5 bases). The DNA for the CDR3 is TGTGCCAGCAGCCCAACAGGTTACAATGAGCAGTTCTTC. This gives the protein CASSPTGYNEQFF.